Listed here are 25 T cell receptor beta chains from one sample, sequenced in a study of PD-1 blockade in classical Hodgkin lymphoma. Using immunoSEQ multiplex PCR, the repertoire was profiled, and TCRdb retains in-frame clones only, with some absent. The sample includes 55,000 to 60,000 clones, more than 85% seen only once; the top ten take about 10%. Relapses following autologous stem cell transplantation were seen in all patients, with brentuximab vedotin exposure varying. Sequenced material: peripheral blood mononuclear cells (PBMCs), taken before the second cycle of nivolumab. These receptors were taken from a human donor with classical Hodgkin lymphoma.

This chain joins TRBV19 and TRBJ2-7, with TRBD1 matching over 11 bases. Unmatched junction bases numbered 6, after V lost 8 bases and J lost 3 bases. Germline V CDR1 and CDR2: LNHDA, SQIVND (reference sequence). The length of the CDR3 is 14 residues. This CDR3 reads CASRTGTGGYEQYF. In nucleotides, the CDR3 is TGTGCCAGTCGAACCGGGACAGGGGGCTACGAGCAGTACTTC.

This clone was counted only a few times. CDR3: CASSFSGDGYEQYF. CDR3 coding DNA: TGTGCCAGCAGTTTTTCCGGGGACGGTTACGAGCAGTACTTC. V and J are TRBV27 and TRBJ2-7, with D perhaps TRBD1 or TRBD2 (5 bases each). Germline lookup yields CDR1 MNHEY and CDR2 SMNVEV (reference sequence). The CDR3 is 14 residues long. Trimming took off 3 bases at V and 4 bases at J, with 13 bases between the two ends.

This rearrangement joins TRBV19 to TRBJ1-5; 10 nucleotides agree with TRBD1. J lost 2 bases, V lost 8 bases, and 15 bases had no gene match. CDR1 and CDR2 from the germline V gene are LNHDA and SQIVND (reference sequence). The CDR3 length is 18 residues. Written as DNA, the CDR3 is TGTGCCAGTCAGACGGGACAGGGGCTCCCTTATGGCAATCAGCCCCAGCATTTT. Its translation: CASQTGQGLPYGNQPQHF.

This clone occurred once. J is TRBJ2-7 and V is TRBV2; D perhaps matches TRBD1 (7 bases). The CDR3 runs to 16 residues. CDR1 and CDR2 from the germline V gene are SNHLY and FYNNEI. Trimming took off 4 bases at V and 4 bases at J, with 20 bases between the two ends. The CDR3 is CASSAGETGDGYEQYF. CDR3 DNA sequence: TGTGCCAGCAGTGCGGGAGAAACAGGGGACGGATACGAGCAGTACTTC.

This clone was counted a single time. This rearrangement joins TRBV2 to TRBJ1-1, with no clear D. CDR1 and CDR2 from the germline V gene are SNHLY and FYNNEI. The CDR3 runs 14 residues. V lost 2 bases, J lost 0 bases, and 7 bases lay in between. The DNA for the CDR3 is TGTGCCAGCAGTGAATTCCCGTTGAACACTGAAGCTTTCTTT. Its protein is CASSEFPLNTEAFF.

The chain has TRBV2 and TRBJ1-5; D may be TRBD1 (5 bases). CDR1 is SNHLY, CDR2 FYNNEI, per germline. The CDR3 is 21 residues long. The V end was cut by 1 base, the J end by 7 bases, with 32 bases between. CDR3 sequence: CASSEVSRSSRAGVPDQPQHF. The CDR3 DNA is TGTGCCAGCAGTGAAGTTTCGAGGAGTAGCAGGGCAGGCGTCCCAGACCAGCCCCAGCATTTT.

The CDR3 nucleotides are TGTGCCAGCAGTCGATCTGGGTCCGGGGAGCTGTTTTTT. Protein product: CASSRSGSGELFF. This chain links TRBV27 with TRBJ2-2; D not certain. Trimming removed 5 bases at V and 6 bases at J, with 10 bases between. There are 13 residues in the CDR3. Per germline, CDR1 MNHEY and CDR2 SMNVEV (reference sequence).

V is TRBV9 and J is TRBJ1-1; no definite D call. CDR3 length: 13 amino acids. Germline CDR1 SGDLS, CDR2 YYNGEE. Between the trimmed V and J ends, which lost 0 bases and 5 bases, there was a span of 8 bases. The CDR3 region is CASSVGVGTEAFF. CDR3 sequence (DNA): TGTGCCAGCAGCGTAGGGGTAGGGACTGAAGCTTTCTTT.

The chain uses TRBV4-1 and TRBJ2-7; either TRBD1 or TRBD2 may supply D (6 bases each). V was clipped by 0 bases and J by 2 bases, with 14 bases between them. Germline CDR1 is MGHRA and CDR2 is YSYEKL. The CDR3 is 16 residues long. The CDR3 DNA follows: TGCGCCAGCAGCCAAGATAAGGGGGGTCATGCCTACGAGCAGTACTTC. The encoded protein is CASSQDKGGHAYEQYF.

This clone was counted once. The V gene is TRBV6-4, the J gene TRBJ2-1, with 7 bases lining up with TRBD2. Per the germline V gene, CDR1 is MRHNA and CDR2 is SNTAGT. The CDR3 is 16 amino acids. Trimming removed 4 bases from V and 7 bases from J; junction bases left unmatched: 13. The CDR3, as DNA: TGTGCCAGCAGTGGCAGGACTAGTGGGGCTAGAAATGAGCAGTTCTTC. It yields the protein CASSGRTSGARNEQFF.

V is TRBV28 and J is TRBJ2-3; a weak D match, TRBD1 (6 bases). V lost 2 bases and J lost 0, with 24 bases in between. Germline values: CDR1 MDHEN, CDR2 SYDVKM. The CDR3 contains 20 residues. CDR3 sequence reads: CASSLGQPSYFRSSTDTQYF. As DNA, the CDR3 is TGTGCCAGCAGTTTAGGACAGCCCTCGTATTTTAGGAGTAGCACAGATACGCAGTATTTT.

J is TRBJ1-6 and V is TRBV4-1, with D possibly TRBD1 on 6 matching bases. CDR3 length: 16 residues. CDR1 is MGHRA, CDR2 YSYEKL, per germline. V lost 0 bases to trimming and J lost 7 bases, with 13 bases between them. This chain's CDR3 is CASSQEDSHTNSPLHF. In DNA form, the CDR3 reads TGCGCCAGCAGCCAAGAGGACAGTCACACCAATTCACCCCTCCACTTT.

The J gene is TRBJ2-5, the V gene TRBV7-6; TRBD2 matches 8 bases. The CDR3 is 16 amino acids. Germline assignment: CDR1 SGHVS and CDR2 FNYEAQ. The V segment lost 11 bases and the J segment 4 bases; nucleotides outside the gene matches: 18. DNA for the CDR3: TGTGCCCTCCGGGGGGGGGCCGCGTCAGTAGGAGAGACCCAGTACTTC. It translates to CALRGGAASVGETQYF.

The gene calls are TRBV4-3 and TRBJ2-7; D is unclear. V lost 0 bases to trimming and J lost 7 bases, with 13 bases between them. This CDR3 contains 14 residues. Looked up from germline, CDR1 is LGHNA and CDR2 is YSLEER. The CDR3 sequence is CASSQERSTREQYF. The CDR3 DNA is TGCGCCAGCAGCCAAGAAAGGTCAACCCGGGAGCAGTACTTC.

CDR3 in DNA: TGTGCCAGCAGCTTAGGAGCGGGGTTGACAGATACGCAGTATTTT. It specifies CASSLGAGLTDTQYF. V and J are TRBV11-2 and TRBJ2-3; 7 nucleotides align to TRBD2. The V gene end was trimmed by 1 base and the J gene end by 3 bases; junction bases not matched to a gene: 4. Looked up from germline, CDR1 is SGHAT and CDR2 is FQNNGV. The CDR3 covers 15 residues.

The chain links TRBV25-1 to TRBJ1-2, with 7 bases fitting TRBD1. The CDR3 is made up of 13 amino acids. Germline-derived CDR1 and CDR2 are MGHDK and SYGVNS. V was clipped by 4 bases and J by 8 bases; unmatched bases: 7. CDR3 sequence reads: CASSAWDSGGYTF. CDR3 nucleotides: TGTGCCAGCAGTGCCTGGGACAGCGGCGGCTACACCTTC.

The DNA of the CDR3 is TGTGCCAGCAGCCCGGGGACAGGAGATCAGCCCCAGCATTTT. As protein: CASSPGTGDQPQHF. The V and J genes are TRBV5-4 and TRBJ1-5; TRBD1 aligns across 8 bases. Germline CDR1 SGHNT, CDR2 YYREEE (reference sequence). The J segment lost 5 bases and the V segment lost 4 bases, leaving 5 bases of the junction unmatched. The CDR3 is 14 amino acids.

The gene calls are TRBV30 and TRBJ2-3; 13 bases map to TRBD2. The V segment lost 0 bases and the J segment 4 bases; nucleotides outside the gene matches: 7. The V gene's germline CDR1 is GTSNPN and CDR2 SVGIG (reference sequence). The CDR3 consists of 17 residues. The CDR3 reads CAWSVDRTSGSSDTQYF. CDR3 nucleotides: TGTGCCTGGAGTGTAGATAGGACTAGCGGGAGCTCAGATACGCAGTATTTT.

This clone is judged medium-sized. This sequence joins TRBV5-1 and TRBJ2-3; D perhaps matches TRBD1 (5 bases). Germline assignment: CDR1 SGHRS and CDR2 YFSETQ. The ends were cut back, 0 bases at V and 0 bases at J, with 5 bases in the middle. The CDR3 runs 14 residues. The CDR3 region is CASSLGQSTDTQYF. The DNA of the CDR3 is TGCGCCAGCAGCTTGGGACAGAGCACAGATACGCAGTATTTT. Full variable domain (remainder filled in from reference TRBV5-1 and TRBJ2-3): KAGVTQTPRYLIKTRGQQVTLSCSPISGHRSVSWYQQTPGQGLQFLFEYFSETQRNKGNFPGRFSGRQFSNSRSEMNVSTLELGDSALYLCASSLGQSTDTQYFGPGTRLTVL.

The chain joins TRBV5-3 to TRBJ1-5; unclear D gene. TRBV5-3 has ORF status, its function being uncertain. Trimming removed 0 bases at V and 3 bases at J, with 10 bases between. CDR3 size: 15 residues. The CDR3 sequence: CARSLAARDNQPQHF. CDR3 bases: TGTGCCAGAAGCTTGGCCGCACGGGACAATCAGCCCCAGCATTTT.

This CDR3 is CASSLRSGRALVGELFF. The CDR3 DNA sequence: TGTGCCAGCAGCCTACGTAGCGGGAGGGCCCTTGTCGGGGAGCTGTTTTTT. The V call is TRBV5-6, the J call TRBJ2-2; TRBD2 agrees at 11 bases. Germline V CDR1 and CDR2: SGHDT, YYEEEE. The CDR3 contains 17 residues. With 4 bases clipped from V and 7 bases from J, the junction kept 12 bases outside the gene matches.

The chain couples TRBV15 to TRBJ1-2, with a tentative D call TRBD1 (5 bases). Germline V gene data show CDR1 as LNHNV and CDR2 as YYDKDF (reference sequence). The CDR3 runs 14 residues. Trimming removed 5 bases at V and 4 bases at J, with 14 bases between. CDR3 sequence reads: CATSRGGPSYGYTF. CDR3 DNA: TGTGCCACCAGCCGCGGGGGACCGAGCTATGGCTACACCTTC.

This chain joins TRBV7-8 and TRBJ2-5; D tentatively fits TRBD1 or TRBD2 (5 bases each). The CDR3 consists of 13 residues. Germline V gene sequence: CDR1 SGHVS, CDR2 FQNEAQ. Trimming took 4 bases from V and 2 from J, leaving 8 bases between them. CDR3 in amino acids: CASSSGQQETQYF. The CDR3, as DNA: TGTGCCAGCAGCTCGGGGCAGCAAGAGACCCAGTACTTC. Combining the CDR3 with reference TRBV7-8 and TRBJ2-5 gives the whole variable domain GAGVSQSPRYKVAKRGQDVALRCDPISGHVSLFWYQQALGQGPEFLTYFQNEAQLDKSGLPSDRFFAERPEGSVSTLKIQRTQQEDSAVYLCASSSGQQETQYFGPGTRLLVL.

The chain joins TRBV30 to TRBJ2-2; D ambiguous. CDR3 length: 10 residues. V lost 2 bases, J lost 8 bases, and 3 bases lay in between. Per germline, CDR1 GTSNPN and CDR2 SVGIG (reference sequence). The CDR3: CAWSSGELFF. CDR3 bases: TGTGCCTGGAGTTCAGGGGAGCTGTTTTTT. Combining the CDR3 with reference TRBV30 and TRBJ2-2 gives the whole variable domain SQTIHQWPATLVQPVGSPLSLECTVEGTSNPNLYWYRQAAGRGLQLLFYSVGIGQISSEVPQNLSASRPQDRQFILSSKKLLLSDSGFYLCAWSSGELFFGEGSRLTVL.

J is TRBJ2-1 and V is TRBV7-3; 7 bases align to TRBD2. CDR1 is SGHTA, CDR2 FQGTGA, per germline. This CDR3 is 16 amino acids long. After removal of 0 bases from V and 6 bases from J, the junction contained 8 bases not matched to a gene. DNA for the CDR3: TGTGCCAGCAGCTTAACGTCTAGCGGCCAAATCAATGAGCAGTTCTTC. This sequence encodes CASSLTSSGQINEQFF.